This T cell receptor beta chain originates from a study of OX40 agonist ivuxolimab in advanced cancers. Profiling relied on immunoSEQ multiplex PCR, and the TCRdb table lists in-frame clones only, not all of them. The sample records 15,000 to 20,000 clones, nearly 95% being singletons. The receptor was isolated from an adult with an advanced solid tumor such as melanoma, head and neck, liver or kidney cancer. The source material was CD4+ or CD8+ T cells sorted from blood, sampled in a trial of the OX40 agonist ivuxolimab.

The CDR3, as DNA: TGTGCCAGCAGCGTAGACGGGGTAGAGGAGACCCAGTACTTC. Amino acid sequence: CASSVDGVEETQYF. The chain is built from TRBV9 and TRBJ2-5, with D possibly matching TRBD2 (5 bases). Germline-derived CDR1 and CDR2 are SGDLS and YYNGEE. Trimming shortened V by 0 bases and J by 5 bases, and 11 bases separated the two germline ends. CDR3 length: 14 residues.